The sample holds many counts of the clone carrying this TCR beta chain. The data were taken from a study of identical twins. TCRdb fed the 5' RACE reads into MiXCR, producing one record per CDR3 protein. This table holds roughly 770,000 distinct CDR3 sequences, about 20% found once. Germline CDR1 reads SGHTA; CDR2 reads FQGNSA. V was pared by 3 bases and J by 3 bases, with 8 bases of the junction left unmatched. This CDR3 region has 15 residues. This sample was shared with a second study, whose subject was T cells expressing NK-cell markers. This second study notes: Several of the experiments relied on an anti-gamma-delta TCR antibody so that only alpha-beta TCR T cells were sorted.

Sequences were obtained from PBMCs. The chain joins TRBV7-2 to TRBJ2-7; 7 positions agree with TRBD2. This receptor was identified in a woman aged 18-29 years in good health. The CDR3 DNA sequence: TGTGCCAGCAGCTTGGGACCGCTAGCGGACTACGAGCAGTACTTC. Encoded protein: CASSLGPLADYEQYF.